This passage covers 18 T cell receptor beta chains from one sample sequenced in a study of technical replicates of blood from a handful of donors. Libraries were prepared by immunoSEQ multiplex PCR; TCRdb keeps only in-frame clonotypes and omits some of them. The table records 65,000 to 95,000 clones, about 98% of them present only once. Sequencing was done on a sample of T cells isolated from PBMCs. These receptor sequences come from a human donor in good health.

The CDR3 DNA reads TGTGCCAGCTCACCACGGGGCAGGGGTCCCTCTAACTATGGCTACACCTTC. Residues: CASSPRGRGPSNYGYTF. The rearrangement joins TRBV18 to TRBJ1-2; maybe TRBD1 (6 bases). CDR3 length: 17 amino acids. Trimming pared 1 base from V and 0 bases from J, leaving 15 bases between. From germline, CDR1 is KGHSH and CDR2 LQKENI.

V usage is TRBV20-1 and J usage is TRBJ2-2; tentative D call: TRBD1 (5 bases). The CDR3 contains 11 residues. Trimming took off 5 bases at V and 5 bases at J, with 6 bases between the two ends. The V gene's germline CDR1 is DFQATT and CDR2 SNEGSKA (reference sequence). In DNA form, the CDR3 reads TGCAGTGCTCCAGGGACCGGGGAGCTGTTTTTT. It yields the protein CSAPGTGELFF.

The count of this clone is one. V is TRBV4-1 and J is TRBJ1-5; 11 positions match TRBD1. CDR3 length: 17 amino acids. With V trimmed by 0 bases and J by 3 bases, 4 bases remained unmatched. The germline V gene encodes CDR1 MGHRA and CDR2 YSYEKL. As DNA, the CDR3 is TGCGCCAGCAGCCAAGATCCGGGACAGGGGGACAATCAGCCCCAGCATTTT. Amino acids: CASSQDPGQGDNQPQHF.

The chain links TRBV6-5 to TRBJ1-1; the D is unclear. Germline V gene sequence: CDR1 MNHEY, CDR2 SVGAGI. This CDR3 region has 15 residues. V dropped 2 bases and J dropped 4 bases, with 14 bases sitting between them. The CDR3 spells CASSYEPARSTEAFF. The CDR3 region has the DNA TGTGCCAGCAGTTACGAGCCAGCGAGGAGCACTGAAGCTTTCTTT.

This chain joins TRBV23-1 and TRBJ2-7; the D gene is possibly TRBD2 (5 bases). TRBV23-1 is treated as an ORF (open reading frame) with a function not yet certain. This CDR3 spans 15 amino acids. V was clipped by 0 bases and J by 6 bases, with 15 bases between them. The CDR3 DNA reads as TGCGCCAGCAGTCAATCGCTAACGGGGTCGAGCGAGCAGTACTTC. The encoded protein is CASSQSLTGSSEQYF.

The rearrangement joins TRBV27 to TRBJ2-3; 7 bases are a match to TRBD2. CDR3 size: 18 residues. Germline lookup yields CDR1 MNHEY and CDR2 SMNVEV (reference sequence). V lost 0 bases and J lost 0; bases outside the gene matches: 9. The DNA for the CDR3 is TGTGCCAGCAGTTTATCGAATCAGAGACTAGCTAGCACAGATACGCAGTATTTT. Amino acids: CASSLSNQRLASTDTQYF.

This sequence joins TRBV19 and TRBJ1-5, with TRBD1 matching over 9 bases. CDR1 and CDR2 (germline): LNHDA, SQIVND (reference sequence). This CDR3 region has 15 residues. V dropped 6 bases and J dropped 8; count of bases not matched to a gene: 11. DNA of the CDR3: TGTGCCAGTAGCTTACAGGGGGCGATGAGGAAGCCCCAGCATTTT. Its translation: CASSLQGAMRKPQHF.

The chain couples TRBV13 to TRBJ2-5; 16 nucleotides match TRBD2. The V segment lost 4 bases and the J segment 7 bases; nucleotides outside the gene matches: 9. The CDR3 totals 17 residues. CDR1 is PRHDT and CDR2 is FYEKMQ in the germline V gene (reference sequence). CDR3 sequence (DNA): TGTGCCAGCAGCTCGGGACTAGCGGGGGGGCTGAGGGTGACCCAGTACTTC. Protein product: CASSSGLAGGLRVTQYF.

The rearrangement links TRBV2 to TRBJ1-1; 9 bases map to TRBD1. Germline CDR1 and CDR2: SNHLY and FYNNEI. CDR3 length equals 14 residues. Losses at the gene ends were 1 base for V and 5 bases for J; bases not matched to a gene: 2. Written as DNA, the CDR3 is TGTGCCAGCAGTGAAGGGACAGGGGAAACTGAAGCTTTCTTT. This sequence encodes CASSEGTGETEAFF. The full variable domain, its missing parts supplied by reference TRBV2 and TRBJ1-1, is EPEVTQTPSHQVTQMGQEVILRCVPISNHLYFYWYRQILGQKVEFLVSFYNNEISEKSEIFDDQFSVERPDGSNFTLKIRSTKLEDSAMYFCASSEGTGETEAFFGQGTRLTVV.

The chain uses TRBV7-2 and TRBJ2-7; possible D gene TRBD2, 6 bases. Germline-derived CDR1 and CDR2 are SGHTA and FQGNSA. Trimming took 2 bases from V and 2 from J, leaving 16 bases between them. There are 16 residues in the CDR3. The CDR3 bases are TGTGCCAGCAGCTTAACTGCGGGAATCCGCCCCTACGAGCAGTACTTC. Translating gives CASSLTAGIRPYEQYF.

The chain couples TRBV28 to TRBJ1-2; D ambiguous. The CDR3 sequence is 14 residues long. Germline-derived CDR1 and CDR2 are MDHEN and SYDVKM. V was trimmed by 1 base and J by 2 bases, leaving 8 bases between them. The CDR3 DNA follows: TGTGCCAGCAGTTTATTGAGGCAGAACTATGGCTACACCTTC. Its translation is CASSLLRQNYGYTF.

V and J are TRBV15 and TRBJ2-1, with 7 bases aligning to TRBD2. The V and J ends lost 3 bases and 3 bases, in that order; junction bases with no gene match: 5. The CDR3 covers 15 residues. The germline V gene encodes CDR1 LNHNV and CDR2 YYDKDF (reference sequence). The CDR3 region is CATSSEAGLYNEQFF. CDR3 nucleotide sequence: TGTGCCACCAGCAGTGAAGCGGGGCTCTACAATGAGCAGTTCTTC. Complete variable domain (other parts from reference TRBV15 and TRBJ2-1): DAMVIQNPRYQVTQFGKPVTLSCSQTLNHNVMYWYQQKSSQAPKLLFHYYDKDFNNEADTPDNFQSRRPNTSFCFLDIRSPGLGDTAMYLCATSSEAGLYNEQFFGPGTRLTVL.

The rearrangement links TRBV7-9 to TRBJ2-7; the match to TRBD1 covers 9 bases. V was pared by 1 base and J by 2 bases, with 6 bases of the junction left unmatched. CDR3 size: 16 residues. The germline V gene encodes CDR1 SEHNR and CDR2 FQNEAQ (reference sequence). The CDR3 loop reads CASSLGRDRDTYEQYF. DNA for the CDR3: TGTGCCAGCAGCTTAGGCCGGGACAGGGACACCTACGAGCAGTACTTC.

The chain joins TRBV7-9 to TRBJ2-7; 9 bases agree with TRBD2. V lost 6 bases and J lost 0; bases outside the gene matches: 3. The CDR3 totals 14 residues. CDR1 is SEHNR and CDR2 is FQNEAQ in the germline V gene (reference sequence). The chain's CDR3 is CASRAGGSSYEQYF. The CDR3 DNA follows: TGTGCCAGCAGGGCGGGGGGGAGCTCCTACGAGCAGTACTTC.

The chain combines TRBV7-6 with TRBJ2-3; 8 positions match TRBD1. V lost 1 base to trimming and J lost 4 bases; unmatched junction nucleotides: 10. Germline CDR1 is SGHVS and CDR2 is FNYEAQ. This CDR3 spans 17 amino acids. The CDR3 region is CASSLEPGGEPPDTQYF. Written as DNA, the CDR3 is TGTGCCAGCAGCTTAGAACCAGGGGGCGAGCCGCCAGATACGCAGTATTTT.

This rearrangement joins TRBV28 to TRBJ2-3, with 9 bases lining up with TRBD1. Germline V gene data show CDR1 as MDHEN and CDR2 as SYDVKM. CDR3 length: 17 amino acids. After removal of 5 bases from V and 1 base from J, the junction contained 10 bases not matched to a gene. The CDR3 nucleotides are TGTGCCAGCAGTCTTGGTTTCCGGGACAGGGGCACAGATACGCAGTATTTT. This translates into CASSLGFRDRGTDTQYF.

CDR3 region: CASSVTGHSDTQYF. The CDR3 region has the DNA TGTGCCAGCAGCGTAACGGGACATTCAGATACGCAGTATTTT. This chain joins TRBV9 and TRBJ2-3; weak D call: TRBD1 (6 bases). Germline V gene data show CDR1 as SGDLS and CDR2 as YYNGEE. CDR3 length equals 14 residues. The germline V and J ends were trimmed by 1 base and 4 bases, with 10 bases remaining between them.

The chain links TRBV19 to TRBJ2-7; 11 bases align to TRBD2. The V gene's germline CDR1 is LNHDA and CDR2 SQIVND (reference sequence). The V and J ends lost 4 bases and 0 bases, in that order; junction bases with no gene match: 5. The CDR3 loop spans 16 amino acids. CDR3 protein: CASSTRTSGSSYEQYF. The CDR3 bases are TGTGCCAGTAGTACTCGTACTAGCGGGAGCTCCTACGAGCAGTACTTC.